Listed here are 32 T cell receptor beta chains from one sample, sequenced in a study of T cells in Graves' hyperthyroidism and ophthalmopathy. The TCR beta CDR3 regions underwent amplification using RNA transcripts as the source. The HTBI primer set served for first-round RT-PCR of the TCR CDR3. Each CDR3 protein gets one entry after TCRdb re-called the multiplex PCR reads with MiXCR. Here the sample spans about 400,000 distinct CDR3 sequences, roughly 15% being singletons. Sequenced material: blood. The receptors come from an older woman with Graves' ophthalmopathy.

As concerns this clonotype: Since a much larger clone is just one base distant, this may be a read error. J is TRBJ2-1 and V is TRBV7-2; 9 bases fit TRBD1. This CDR3 comprises 15 residues. V gave up 3 bases and J gave up 6 bases; unmatched junction bases: 6. Germline V gives CDR1 SGHTA, CDR2 FQGNSA. The CDR3 here is CASSLGTGTCNEQFF. For the CDR3, the DNA is TGTGCCAGCAGCTTGGGGACAGGGACCTGCAATGAGCAGTTCTTC.

This clonotype was found a few times. This chain uses TRBV7-2 with TRBJ2-4; tentatively, D is TRBD2 (5 bases). Germline CDR1 is SGHTA and CDR2 is FQGNSA. The CDR3 totals 17 residues. Trimming shortened V by 1 base and J by 0 bases, and 13 bases separated the two germline ends. CDR3 DNA: TGTGCCAGCAGCTTAGAGGGAGCGATTCTAGCCAAAAACATTCAGTACTTC. This gives the protein CASSLEGAILAKNIQYF.

The CDR3 loop reads CASRNGGLSTDTQYF. The CDR3 coding sequence is TGCGCCAGCAGGAACGGGGGGCTTAGCACAGATACGCAGTATTTT. The chain employs TRBV5-1 and TRBJ2-3; TRBD2 is a possible D gene (7 bases). This CDR3 spans 15 amino acids. The V end was cut by 5 bases, the J end by 0 bases, with 13 bases between. Germline assignment: CDR1 SGHRS and CDR2 YFSETQ. Based on the CDR3 plus reference TRBV5-1 and TRBJ2-3, the full variable domain is KAGVTQTPRYLIKTRGQQVTLSCSPISGHRSVSWYQQTPGQGLQFLFEYFSETQRNKGNFPGRFSGRQFSNSRSEMNVSTLELGDSALYLCASRNGGLSTDTQYFGPGTRLTVL.

This clonotype was detected only a few times. The rearrangement uses TRBV7-8 and TRBJ2-7; either TRBD1 or TRBD2 may supply D (5 bases each). The CDR3 totals 13 residues. CDR1 is SGHVS and CDR2 is FQNEAQ in the germline V gene. Trimming stripped 5 bases from V and 6 bases from J, with 14 bases between. CDR3 sequence reads: CASSPGTLGEQYF. The CDR3 DNA follows: TGTGCCAGCAGCCCCGGGACCTTGGGCGAGCAGTACTTC.

This clonotype was observed many times. The chain has TRBV6-1 and TRBJ2-2; 13 bases align to TRBD2. Trimming took 6 bases from V and 7 from J; bases not matched to a gene: 11. This CDR3 has 17 residues. Germline lookup yields CDR1 MNHNS and CDR2 SASEGT. Here the CDR3 reads CASSVTGLAGRNGELFF. In DNA, the CDR3 is TGTGCCAGCAGCGTCACGGGACTAGCGGGACGGAACGGGGAGCTGTTTTTT.

Details on this clonotype: An end of the junction differs from the germline gene, which may be a read error. The chain joins TRBV15 to TRBJ2-1, with 14 bases that match TRBD2. Germline-derived CDR1 and CDR2 are LNHNV and YYDKDF (reference sequence). The CDR3 covers 16 residues. CDR3 bases: TGTGTCACCAGCGGAAGACTAGCGGGAGGGTACAATGAGCAGTTCTTC. Translated: CVTSGRLAGGYNEQFF.

Concerning this clonotype: Just one base apart from a much larger clone, this may be a read error. V gene TRBV18 combines with J gene TRBJ2-3; no firm D call. Trimming pared 4 bases from V and 7 bases from J, leaving 15 bases between. CDR3 length: 14 residues. CDR1 KGHSH and CDR2 LQKENI come from the germline V gene. The CDR3 protein is CASSQWGKTNTQYF. DNA of the CDR3: TGTGCCAGCTCACAGTGGGGTAAGACAAATACGCAGTATTTT.

This clonotype was detected ten times or more. The V and J genes are TRBV2 and TRBJ1-5; the D gene is possibly TRBD1 (5 bases). The CDR3 is 13 amino acids. V gave up 4 bases and J gave up 6 bases, with 10 bases separating them. CDR1 is SNHLY and CDR2 is FYNNEI in the germline V gene. CDR3 sequence: CASSGQISQPQHF. CDR3 nucleotide sequence: TGTGCCAGCAGTGGACAGATCAGTCAGCCCCAGCATTTT. The whole variable domain, remainder taken from reference TRBV2 and TRBJ1-5, is EPEVTQTPSHQVTQMGQEVILRCVPISNHLYFYWYRQILGQKVEFLVSFYNNEISEKSEIFDDQFSVERPDGSNFTLKIRSTKLEDSAMYFCASSGQISQPQHFGDGTRLSIL.

In its sample, this clonotype was seen many times. The rearrangement links TRBV2 to TRBJ2-3; a possible D gene is TRBD1 (6 bases). V lost 2 bases, J lost 1 base, and 7 bases lay in between. The CDR3 has 14 amino acids. The germline CDR1 and CDR2 sequences are SNHLY and FYNNEI. As DNA, the CDR3 is TGTGCCAGCAGTGAAAACAGGGGCACAGATACGCAGTATTTT. This translates into CASSENRGTDTQYF.

Notes on this clonotype: This may come from a read error, since a much larger clone is one base off. The rearrangement uses TRBV28 and TRBJ2-7; 11 bases are a match to TRBD2. The CDR3 extends over 15 amino acids. CDR1 is MDHEN and CDR2 is SYDVKM in the germline V gene. V gave up 5 bases and J gave up 0 bases; unmatched junction bases: 3. The CDR3 DNA follows: TGTGCCAGCAGTGGGACTAGCGGACACTCCTACGAGCAGTACTTC. It yields the protein CASSGTSGHSYEQYF.

In its sample, this clonotype was seen many times. The V and J genes are TRBV27 and TRBJ2-5; D may correspond to TRBD1 or TRBD2 (5 bases each). Germline CDR1 is MNHEY and CDR2 is SMNVEV (reference sequence). The CDR3 is 14 residues long. Trimming removed 1 base from V and 3 bases from J, with 9 bases in between. CDR3 DNA: TGTGCCAGCAGTTTATGGGGGAGTGAAGAGACCCAGTACTTC. Its translation: CASSLWGSEETQYF.

This clonotype was observed a single time. The rearrangement links TRBV14 to TRBJ1-1; D may be TRBD1 (5 bases). CDR1 SGHDN and CDR2 FVKESK come from the germline V gene. V was trimmed by 6 bases and J by 6 bases, leaving 23 bases between them. CDR3 length: 16 amino acids. CDR3 protein: CASSPPFSGGKAEAFF. CDR3 DNA sequence: TGTGCCAGCAGTCCCCCTTTTTCGGGGGGTAAGGCTGAAGCTTTCTTT.

V gene TRBV7-9 combines with J gene TRBJ1-2; tentatively, D is TRBD1 (6 bases). From germline, CDR1 is SEHNR and CDR2 FQNEAQ (reference sequence). V dropped 1 base and J dropped 1 base, with 10 bases sitting between them. This CDR3 is 15 amino acids long. The CDR3 here is CASSLEGHLNYGYTF. CDR3 DNA: TGTGCCAGCAGCTTAGAGGGACACCTTAACTATGGCTACACCTTC.

This clonotype was seen a handful of times. The chain links TRBV7-2 to TRBJ2-5; D is possibly TRBD1 (6 bases). Germline V gene lookup returns CDR1 SGHTA and CDR2 FQGNSA. The germline V and J ends were trimmed by 2 bases and 5 bases, with 15 bases remaining between them. The CDR3 extends over 15 amino acids. CDR3 coding DNA: TGTGCCAGCAGCTTACTGTTGGGGGCAGGGGAGACCCAGTACTTC. Protein: CASSLLLGAGETQYF.

This clonotype was seen repeatedly, ten times or more. The chain couples TRBV2 to TRBJ1-5; D not resolved. Germline V gene sequence: CDR1 SNHLY, CDR2 FYNNEI. Trimming removed 3 bases at V and 6 bases at J, with 12 bases between. CDR3 size: 14 residues. CDR3 coding DNA: TGTGCCAGCAGTGATTATACAGACTCTCAGCCCCAGCATTTT. It is translated as CASSDYTDSQPQHF.

The chain uses TRBV2 and TRBJ1-6; D call uncertain. The V end lost 3 bases, the J end lost 7 bases, and 13 bases lay between the germline ends. This CDR3 spans 15 amino acids. CDR1 and CDR2 from the germline V gene are SNHLY and FYNNEI. This CDR3 is CASSDLEGGNSPLHF. The CDR3 DNA sequence: TGTGCCAGCAGTGATCTGGAGGGCGGAAATTCACCCCTCCACTTT.

This clonotype was detected many times. CDR3 loop: CASTIGWGNIQYF. The CDR3 nucleotides read TGTGCCAGCACGATCGGGTGGGGGAACATTCAGTACTTC. The V gene is TRBV28, the J gene TRBJ2-4; the D call may be TRBD1 or TRBD2 (5 bases each). Per the germline V gene, CDR1 is MDHEN and CDR2 is SYDVKM. This CDR3 is 13 amino acids long. Trimming pared 7 bases from V and 7 bases from J, leaving 14 bases between.

This clonotype occurred many times. This chain connects TRBV28 to TRBJ2-7; 10 bases line up with TRBD2. This CDR3 is 15 amino acids long. Germline lookup yields CDR1 MDHEN and CDR2 SYDVKM. V lost 3 bases and J lost 6; bases outside the gene matches: 8. The CDR3 DNA is TGTGCCAGCAGTTTGAGGCTAGCGGGAGTTGGCGAGCAGTACTTC. It yields the protein CASSLRLAGVGEQYF.

This clonotype was found many times. This sequence joins TRBV6-5 and TRBJ2-3; no definite D call. From germline, CDR1 is MNHEY and CDR2 SVGAGI. The CDR3 is 15 residues long. Trimming removed 2 bases at V and 1 base at J, with 10 bases between. The CDR3 sequence: CASSYRASGTDTQYF. As DNA, the CDR3 is TGTGCCAGCAGTTACAGGGCATCGGGCACAGATACGCAGTATTTT.

The chain links TRBV10-3 to TRBJ2-1, with a tentative D call TRBD1 (5 bases). Germline values: CDR1 ENHRY, CDR2 SYGVKD. Trimming took 5 bases from V and 6 from J, leaving 26 bases between them. The CDR3 covers 18 residues. The CDR3 region is CAISLRASRSMGLNEQFF. DNA of the CDR3: TGTGCCATCAGTCTCCGGGCCAGCAGGAGTATGGGGCTCAATGAGCAGTTCTTC.

This clonotype occurred many times. This chain connects TRBV29-1 to TRBJ2-3; 11 bases fit TRBD1. Germline CDR1 SQVTM, CDR2 ANQGSEA. This CDR3 contains 15 residues. Trimming cost V 6 bases and J 5 bases; bases outside gene matches: 10. The CDR3 DNA reads as TGCAGCGTCAGCGGACAGGGGGCGTTGGGAGATACGCAGTATTTT. Translating gives CSVSGQGALGDTQYF.

This clonotype was seen at least ten times. The chain joins TRBV6-5 to TRBJ2-5; TRBD2 is a possible D gene (5 bases). CDR3 length equals 16 residues. V gave up 0 bases and J gave up 5 bases, with 16 bases separating them. The germline CDR1 and CDR2 sequences are MNHEY and SVGAGI. CDR3 loop: CASSYSMGGWEETQYF. CDR3 sequence (DNA): TGTGCCAGCAGTTACTCGATGGGCGGGTGGGAGGAGACCCAGTACTTC.

This clonotype was seen more than once but under ten times. The CDR3 sequence: CASSESGGRARETQYF. The CDR3 nucleotides read TGCGCCAGCAGTGAGTCGGGGGGGAGGGCCCGGGAGACCCAGTACTTC. V and J are TRBV10-2 and TRBJ2-5; 7 nucleotides line up with TRBD2. Germline V gene sequence: CDR1 WSHSY, CDR2 SAAADI. J was trimmed by 5 bases and V by 0 bases; bases with no gene match: 9. This CDR3 comprises 16 residues.

The V call is TRBV6-5, the J call TRBJ2-1, with a tentative D call TRBD2 (6 bases). The germline V gene encodes CDR1 MNHEY and CDR2 SVGAGI. V was pared by 0 bases and J by 5 bases, with 20 bases between. The length of the CDR3 is 18 residues. In DNA form, the CDR3 reads TGTGCCAGCAGTTACTCGCGTCTAGCGACCACCCGGGACAATGAGCAGTTCTTC. It translates to CASSYSRLATTRDNEQFF.

This clonotype was seen at least ten times. The chain carries TRBV5-6 and TRBJ2-7; TRBD2 aligns across 7 bases. The germline V gene has CDR1 SGHDT and CDR2 YYEEEE. The CDR3 runs to 11 residues. J was trimmed by 6 bases and V by 3 bases; bases with no gene match: 0. The CDR3 DNA follows: TGTGCCAGCAGCTGGGAGGGCGAGCAGTACTTC. It encodes CASSWEGEQYF. The full variable domain, its missing parts supplied by reference TRBV5-6 and TRBJ2-7, is DAGVTQSPTHLIKTRGQQVTLRCSPKSGHDTVSWYQQALGQGPQFIFQYYEEEERQRGNFPDRFSGHQFPNYSSELNVNALLLGDSALYLCASSWEGEQYFGPGTRLTVT.

This clonotype was observed a handful of times. The chain recombines TRBV28 with TRBJ1-4; no definite D call. V lost 3 bases and J 4 bases, leaving 9 bases between the germline ends. CDR1 MDHEN and CDR2 SYDVKM come from the germline V gene. CDR3 length: 14 amino acids. The CDR3 loop reads CASSLPAHNEKLFF. The CDR3 DNA reads as TGTGCCAGCAGTTTGCCCGCGCATAATGAAAAACTGTTTTTT.

This clonotype was counted a few times. The chain is built from TRBV20-1 and TRBJ2-1, with D perhaps TRBD1 (5 bases). Per germline, CDR1 DFQATT and CDR2 SNEGSKA (reference sequence). V lost 4 bases to trimming and J lost 8 bases, with 9 bases between them. The CDR3 length is 11 residues. The CDR3 spells CSAKGWDEQFF. The CDR3 coding sequence is TGCAGTGCTAAGGGGTGGGATGAGCAGTTCTTC.

This clonotype was observed a few times. The rearrangement links TRBV6-1 to TRBJ2-7; 9 nucleotides agree with TRBD1. The V gene end was trimmed by 4 bases and the J gene end by 5 bases; junction bases not matched to a gene: 6. Germline CDR1 and CDR2: MNHNS and SASEGT. CDR3 length: 14 amino acids. This CDR3 is CASSGTGDENEQYF. The CDR3 coding sequence is TGTGCCAGCAGTGGGACAGGGGATGAAAACGAGCAGTACTTC.

This clonotype was counted many times. The chain links TRBV12-3 or TRBV12-4 to TRBJ2-3; TRBD2 is a possible D gene (5 bases). The length of the CDR3 is 13 residues. V lost 1 base, J lost 4 bases, and 6 bases lay in between. CDR3: CASSLGESDTQYF. In DNA form, the CDR3 reads TGTGCCAGCAGTTTAGGGGAGTCAGATACGCAGTATTTT.

A word on this clonotype: A clone one base away is much larger, so this may be a read error. The rearrangement links TRBV12-3 or TRBV12-4 to TRBJ1-1, with 7 bases matching TRBD1. The CDR3 consists of 16 residues. In DNA form, the CDR3 reads TGTGCCGGCAGTCTCACTGGAGGGGGCGCAGGCACTGAAGCTTTCTTT. Its translation: CAGSLTGGGAGTEAFF.

To note about this clonotype: One end of the junction varies from germline; a read error may be responsible. The rearrangement uses TRBV29-1 and TRBJ1-2; the match to TRBD1 covers 10 bases. The CDR3 runs 14 residues. Germline V gives CDR1 SQVTM, CDR2 ANQGSEA. The CDR3, as DNA: TGCGGCGTGGGGGGGACAGGGGATGCGGATGGCTACACCTTC. The encoded protein is CGVGGTGDADGYTF.

This clonotype was found many times. The gene calls are TRBV3-1 and TRBJ2-7; TRBD2 agrees at 9 bases. The CDR3 runs to 14 residues. The germline gives CDR1 LGHDT, CDR2 YNNKEL (reference sequence). Trimming took 4 bases from V and 6 from J; bases not matched to a gene: 7. The chain's CDR3 is CASSPGTSRCEQYF. The CDR3 DNA follows: TGTGCCAGCAGCCCCGGGACTAGCCGGTGCGAGCAGTACTTC.